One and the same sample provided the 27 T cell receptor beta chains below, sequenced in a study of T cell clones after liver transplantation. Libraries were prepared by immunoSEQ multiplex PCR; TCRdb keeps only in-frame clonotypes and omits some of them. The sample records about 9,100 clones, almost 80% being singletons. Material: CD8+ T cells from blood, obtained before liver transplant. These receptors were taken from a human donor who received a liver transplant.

CDR3: CASSIGRRQTSGANVLTF. CDR3 DNA sequence: TGTGCCAGTAGTATAGGGCGGCGACAGACGAGTGGGGCCAACGTCCTGACTTTC. This chain joins TRBV19 and TRBJ2-6; the D gene is possibly TRBD1 (5 bases). CDR1 is LNHDA, CDR2 SQIVND, per germline (reference sequence). The CDR3 length is 18 residues. Trimming removed 1 base from V and 3 bases from J, with 16 bases in between.

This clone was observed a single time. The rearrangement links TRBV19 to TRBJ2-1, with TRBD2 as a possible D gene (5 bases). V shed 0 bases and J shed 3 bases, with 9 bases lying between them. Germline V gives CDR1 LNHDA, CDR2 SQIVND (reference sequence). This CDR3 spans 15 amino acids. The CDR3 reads CASSIDEGSYNEQFF. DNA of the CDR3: TGTGCCAGTAGTATAGATGAGGGCAGCTACAATGAGCAGTTCTTC.

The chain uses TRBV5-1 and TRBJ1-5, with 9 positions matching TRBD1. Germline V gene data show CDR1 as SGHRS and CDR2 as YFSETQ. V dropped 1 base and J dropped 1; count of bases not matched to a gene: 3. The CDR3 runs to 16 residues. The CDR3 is CASSLFGTGSNQPQHF. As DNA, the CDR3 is TGCGCCAGCAGCTTGTTCGGGACAGGGAGCAATCAGCCCCAGCATTTT.

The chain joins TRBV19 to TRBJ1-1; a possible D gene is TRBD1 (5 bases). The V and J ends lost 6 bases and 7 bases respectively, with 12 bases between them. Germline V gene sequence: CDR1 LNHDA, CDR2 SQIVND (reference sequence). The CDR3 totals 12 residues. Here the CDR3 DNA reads TGTGCCAGTAGAGTGGGGGTTTTTGAAGCTTTCTTT. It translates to CASRVGVFEAFF.

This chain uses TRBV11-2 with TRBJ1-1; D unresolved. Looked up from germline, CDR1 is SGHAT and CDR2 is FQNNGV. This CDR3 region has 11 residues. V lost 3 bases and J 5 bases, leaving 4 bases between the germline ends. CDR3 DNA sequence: TGTGCCAGCAGCTTGTTTACTGAAGCTTTCTTT. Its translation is CASSLFTEAFF.

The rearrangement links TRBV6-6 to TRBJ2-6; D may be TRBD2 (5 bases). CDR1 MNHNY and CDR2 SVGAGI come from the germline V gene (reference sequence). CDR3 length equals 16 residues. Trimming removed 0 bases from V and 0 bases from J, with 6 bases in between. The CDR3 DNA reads TGTGCCAGCAGTTACTCAGGAGGCTCTGGGGCCAACGTCCTGACTTTC. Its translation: CASSYSGGSGANVLTF.

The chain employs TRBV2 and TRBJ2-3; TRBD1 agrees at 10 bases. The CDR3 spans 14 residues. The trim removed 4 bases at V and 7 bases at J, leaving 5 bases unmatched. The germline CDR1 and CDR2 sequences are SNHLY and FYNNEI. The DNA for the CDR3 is TGTGCCAGCAGTGTGGGACAGGGGACCTATACGCAGTATTTT. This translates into CASSVGQGTYTQYF.

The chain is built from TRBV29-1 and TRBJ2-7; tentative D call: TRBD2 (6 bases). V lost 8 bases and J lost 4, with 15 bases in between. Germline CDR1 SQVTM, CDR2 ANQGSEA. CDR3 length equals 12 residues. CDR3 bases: TGCAGCATCCCGGGACTGGGATACGAGCAGTACTTC. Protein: CSIPGLGYEQYF.

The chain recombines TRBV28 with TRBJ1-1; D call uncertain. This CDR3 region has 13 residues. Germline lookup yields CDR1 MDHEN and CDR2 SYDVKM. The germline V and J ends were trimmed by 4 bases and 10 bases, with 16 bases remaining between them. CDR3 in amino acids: CASSSPTQQSAFF. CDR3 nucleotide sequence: TGTGCCAGCAGTTCGCCGACTCAGCAGTCAGCTTTCTTT.

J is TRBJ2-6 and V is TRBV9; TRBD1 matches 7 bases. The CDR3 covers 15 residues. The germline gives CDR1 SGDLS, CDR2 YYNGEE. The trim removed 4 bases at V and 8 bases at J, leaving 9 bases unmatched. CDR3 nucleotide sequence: TGTGCCAGCAGCCCCTCGACAGGGATGTCCAACGTCCTGACTTTC. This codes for CASSPSTGMSNVLTF.

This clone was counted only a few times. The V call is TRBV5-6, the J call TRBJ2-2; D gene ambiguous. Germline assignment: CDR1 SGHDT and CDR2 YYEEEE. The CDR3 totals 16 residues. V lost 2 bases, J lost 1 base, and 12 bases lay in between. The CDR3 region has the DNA TGTGCCAGCAGCTTCCGGCAGAGCATGAACACCGGGGAGCTGTTTTTT. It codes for CASSFRQSMNTGELFF.

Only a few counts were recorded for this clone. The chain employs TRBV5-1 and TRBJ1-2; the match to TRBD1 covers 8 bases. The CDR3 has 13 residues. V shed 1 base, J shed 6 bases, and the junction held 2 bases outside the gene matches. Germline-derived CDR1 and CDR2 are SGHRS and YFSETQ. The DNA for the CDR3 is TGCGCCAGCAGCTTGCACAGGGGGAATGGCTACACCTTC. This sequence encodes CASSLHRGNGYTF.

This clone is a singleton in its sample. This CDR3 reads CASSFLGSGLSYEQYF. CDR3 DNA: TGTGCCAGCAGCTTTTTGGGTAGCGGTCTATCCTACGAGCAGTACTTC. This chain uses TRBV5-4 with TRBJ2-5, with D maybe TRBD2 (6 bases). The J call may be mistaken, given a closer DNA end match to TRBJ2-7. CDR3 length: 16 amino acids. Germline CDR1 and CDR2: SGHNT and YYREEE (reference sequence).

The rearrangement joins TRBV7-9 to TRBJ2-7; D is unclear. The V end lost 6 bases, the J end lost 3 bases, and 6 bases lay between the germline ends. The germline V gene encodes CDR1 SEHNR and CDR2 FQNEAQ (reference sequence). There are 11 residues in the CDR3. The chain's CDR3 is CASSRDYEQYF. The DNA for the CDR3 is TGTGCCAGCAGTAGGGACTACGAGCAGTACTTC.

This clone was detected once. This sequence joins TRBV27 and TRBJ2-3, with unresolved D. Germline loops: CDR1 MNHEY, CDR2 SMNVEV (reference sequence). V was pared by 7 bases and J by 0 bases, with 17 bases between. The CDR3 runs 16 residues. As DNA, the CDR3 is TGTGCCAGCACTCCCCTTACAGTCACTAGCACAGATACGCAGTATTTT. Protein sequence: CASTPLTVTSTDTQYF.

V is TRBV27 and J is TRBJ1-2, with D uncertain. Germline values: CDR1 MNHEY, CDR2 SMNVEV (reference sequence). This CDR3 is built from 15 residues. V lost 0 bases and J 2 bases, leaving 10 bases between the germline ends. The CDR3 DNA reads TGTGCCAGCAGTTTATCGTGGAGCACCAACTATGGCTACACCTTC. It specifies CASSLSWSTNYGYTF.

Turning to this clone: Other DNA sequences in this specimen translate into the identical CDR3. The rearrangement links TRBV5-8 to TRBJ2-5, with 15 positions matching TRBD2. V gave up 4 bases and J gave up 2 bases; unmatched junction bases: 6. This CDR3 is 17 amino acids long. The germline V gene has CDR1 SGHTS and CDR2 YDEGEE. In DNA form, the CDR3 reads TGTGCCAGCAGCCCGGGACTAGCGGGGGGAGTACAAGAGACCCAGTACTTC. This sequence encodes CASSPGLAGGVQETQYF. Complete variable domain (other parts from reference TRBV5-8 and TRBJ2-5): EAGVTQSPTHLIKTRGQQATLRCSPISGHTSVYWYQQALGLGLQFLLWYDEGEERNRGNFPPRFSGRQFPNYSSELNVNALELEDSALYLCASSPGLAGGVQETQYFGPGTRLLVL.

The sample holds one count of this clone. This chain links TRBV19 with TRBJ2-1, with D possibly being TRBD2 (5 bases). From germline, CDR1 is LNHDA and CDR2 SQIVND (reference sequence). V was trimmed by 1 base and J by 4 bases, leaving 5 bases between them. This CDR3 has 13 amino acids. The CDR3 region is CASSIGGYNEQFF. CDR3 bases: TGTGCCAGTAGTATAGGAGGGTACAATGAGCAGTTCTTC.

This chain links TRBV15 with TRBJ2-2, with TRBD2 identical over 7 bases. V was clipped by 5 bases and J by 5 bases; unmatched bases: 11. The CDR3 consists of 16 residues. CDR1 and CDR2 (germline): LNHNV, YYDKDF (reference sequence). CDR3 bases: TGTGCCACCAGCCCCGGACGGGGACTAAAAACCGGGGAGCTGTTTTTT. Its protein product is CATSPGRGLKTGELFF.

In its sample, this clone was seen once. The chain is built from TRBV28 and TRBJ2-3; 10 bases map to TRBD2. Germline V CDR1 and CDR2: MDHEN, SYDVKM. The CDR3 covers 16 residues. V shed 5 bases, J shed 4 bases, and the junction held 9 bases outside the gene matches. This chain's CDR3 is CASSPWEAGGPDTQYF. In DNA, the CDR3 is TGTGCCAGCAGTCCGTGGGAAGCGGGAGGGCCAGATACGCAGTATTTT.

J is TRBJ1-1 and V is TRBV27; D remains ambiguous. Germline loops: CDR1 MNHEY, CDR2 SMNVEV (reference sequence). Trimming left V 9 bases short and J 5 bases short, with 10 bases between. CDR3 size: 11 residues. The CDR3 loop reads CASLIGTEAFF. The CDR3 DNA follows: TGTGCCAGTCTAATTGGAACTGAAGCTTTCTTT.

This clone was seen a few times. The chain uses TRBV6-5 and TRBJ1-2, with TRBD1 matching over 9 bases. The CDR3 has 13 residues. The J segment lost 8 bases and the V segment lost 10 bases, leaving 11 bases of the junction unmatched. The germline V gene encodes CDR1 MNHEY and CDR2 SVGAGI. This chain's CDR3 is CATNGDRERGYTF. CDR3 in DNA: TGTGCCACTAATGGGGACAGGGAGCGCGGCTACACCTTC.

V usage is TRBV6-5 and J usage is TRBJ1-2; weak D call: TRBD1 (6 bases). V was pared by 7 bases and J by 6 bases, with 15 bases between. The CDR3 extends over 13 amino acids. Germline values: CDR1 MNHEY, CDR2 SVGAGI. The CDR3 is CASTSRGQDGYTF. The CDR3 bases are TGTGCCAGCACCTCCAGGGGCCAGGATGGCTACACCTTC.

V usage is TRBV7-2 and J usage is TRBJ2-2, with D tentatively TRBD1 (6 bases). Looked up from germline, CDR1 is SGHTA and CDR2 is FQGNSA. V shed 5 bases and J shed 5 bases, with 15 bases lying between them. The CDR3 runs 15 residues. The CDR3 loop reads CASSPTGLETGELFF. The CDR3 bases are TGTGCCAGCAGCCCCACAGGGTTAGAAACCGGGGAGCTGTTTTTT.

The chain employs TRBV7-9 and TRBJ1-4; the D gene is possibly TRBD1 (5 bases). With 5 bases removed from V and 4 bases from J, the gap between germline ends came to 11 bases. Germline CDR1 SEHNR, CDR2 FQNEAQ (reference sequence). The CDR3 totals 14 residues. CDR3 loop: CASSENRINEKLFF. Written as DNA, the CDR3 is TGTGCCAGCAGCGAGAACAGGATTAATGAAAAACTGTTTTTT.

CDR3 sequence (DNA): TGTGCCAGCAGCTTGACAGGTGGCACTGAAGCTTTCTTT. This encodes CASSLTGGTEAFF. The V call is TRBV7-3, the J call TRBJ1-1; tentative D call: TRBD1 (6 bases). CDR1 is SGHTA, CDR2 FQGTGA, per germline. Between the trimmed V and J ends, which lost 3 bases and 4 bases, there was a span of 9 bases. The CDR3 is made up of 13 amino acids. Full variable domain (rest looked up from reference TRBV7-3 and TRBJ1-1): GAGVSQTPSNKVTEKGKYVELRCDPISGHTALYWYRQSLGQGPEFLIYFQGTGAADDSGLPNDRFFAVRPEGSVSTLKIQRTERGDSAVYLCASSLTGGTEAFFGQGTRLTVV.

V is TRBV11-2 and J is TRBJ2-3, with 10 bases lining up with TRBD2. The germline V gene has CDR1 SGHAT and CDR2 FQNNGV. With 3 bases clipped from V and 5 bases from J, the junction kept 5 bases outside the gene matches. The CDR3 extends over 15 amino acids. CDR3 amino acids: CASSLTSGPRDTQYF. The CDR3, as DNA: TGTGCCAGCAGCTTGACTAGCGGGCCCAGAGATACGCAGTATTTT.